The 9 T cell receptor beta chains below all came from one sample that was sequenced in a study of T cells in Graves' hyperthyroidism and ophthalmopathy. TCR beta CDR3 regions were amplified from RNA transcripts. The primer set for the first-round RT-PCR of the TCR CDR3 was HTBI. TCRdb re-derived calls from the multiplex PCR reads in MiXCR, one entry per CDR3 protein. The sample shows approximately 400,000 distinct CDR3 sequences, around 20% of them seen only once. The sequenced material came from blood. Receptors were obtained from a man younger than 35 with Graves' ophthalmopathy.

The chain links TRBV3-1 to TRBJ2-5; D is unresolved. Trimming left V 1 base short and J 3 bases short, with 9 bases between. Germline CDR1 reads LGHDT; CDR2 reads YNNKEL (reference sequence). The CDR3 length is 14 residues. CDR3 DNA: TGTGCCAGCAGCCAAGTGGGCCTCAAAGAGACCCAGTACTTC. This encodes CASSQVGLKETQYF.

J is TRBJ2-1 and V is TRBV7-9, with 11 bases aligning to TRBD2. Germline trimming cut 6 bases from V and 9 bases from J; bases unmatched to any gene: 13. The length of the CDR3 is 16 residues. In germline, CDR1 is SEHNR, CDR2 FQNEAQ (reference sequence). Written as DNA, the CDR3 is TGTGCCAGCAGTCGGGACTCTAGCGGGGGGCCGACTGAGCAGTTCTTC. Translation gives CASSRDSSGGPTEQFF.

This clonotype was observed many times. This chain connects TRBV9 to TRBJ2-7; D tentatively reads TRBD1 or TRBD2 (5 bases each). V was shortened by 4 bases and J by 6 bases, with 14 bases between the two germline ends. Germline V gene sequence: CDR1 SGDLS, CDR2 YYNGEE. CDR3 length equals 13 residues. The CDR3 DNA reads as TGTGCCAGCAGCCCAGGGTTTGGGGGCGAGCAGTACTTC. Protein sequence: CASSPGFGGEQYF.

V and J are TRBV7-9 and TRBJ2-7; tentatively, D is TRBD2 (5 bases). Deletions cut 5 bases from V and 1 base from J, with 27 bases between. Germline CDR1 reads SEHNR; CDR2 reads FQNEAQ (reference sequence). The CDR3 covers 19 residues. For the CDR3, the DNA is TGTGCCAGCAGCAAAGCTGGACGATGGGGAGTCCTGGGGTCCTACGAGCAGTACTTC. This codes for CASSKAGRWGVLGSYEQYF.

This clonotype was recorded at least ten times. The chain couples TRBV6-5 to TRBJ1-1; a weak D match, TRBD1 (5 bases). Trimming left V 3 bases short and J 6 bases short, with 17 bases between. The CDR3 totals 15 residues. Germline V gene data show CDR1 as MNHEY and CDR2 as SVGAGI. CDR3 coding DNA: TGTGCCAGCAGTTATATTTCAGGGAGTAGCGCTGAAGCTTTCTTT. This sequence encodes CASSYISGSSAEAFF.

This clonotype turned up a few times. The V gene is TRBV12-3 or TRBV12-4, the J gene TRBJ2-5, with 9 bases aligning to TRBD2. The V gene end was trimmed by 4 bases and the J gene end by 5 bases; junction bases not matched to a gene: 5. The CDR3 is 14 amino acids. The CDR3 DNA follows: TGTGCCAGCAGTTGGAGCGGGGGGCACGAGACCCAGTACTTC. Its protein is CASSWSGGHETQYF.

This clonotype showed up many times. This chain uses TRBV28 with TRBJ1-4, with D maybe TRBD1 (5 bases). This CDR3 is 14 amino acids long. Germline CDR1 is MDHEN and CDR2 is SYDVKM. Trimming removed 6 bases from V and 7 bases from J, with 15 bases in between. The CDR3 bases are TGTGCCAGCAGCCGGGACTTTTCCCCTGAAAAACTGTTTTTT. Translation: CASSRDFSPEKLFF.

This chain uses TRBV11-1 with TRBJ1-6; 7 bases match TRBD1. The CDR3 contains 15 residues. Germline CDR1 is SGHAT and CDR2 is FQDESV (reference sequence). The V segment lost 1 base and the J segment 8 bases; nucleotides outside the gene matches: 5. The CDR3 here is CASSLGQGLDSPLHF. In nucleotides, the CDR3 is TGTGCCAGCAGCTTAGGACAGGGTCTAGATTCACCCCTCCACTTT.

The V and J genes are TRBV4-1 and TRBJ1-4; the D gene is possibly TRBD1 (6 bases). There are 14 residues in the CDR3. The V end was cut by 8 bases, the J end by 8 bases, with 18 bases between. Germline CDR1 MGHRA, CDR2 YSYEKL. CDR3 loop: CASSMVGGGEKLFF. The CDR3 bases are TGCGCCAGCTCGATGGTAGGGGGGGGGGAAAAACTGTTTTTT.